This TCR beta chain was found in a study of OX40 agonist ivuxolimab in advanced cancers. Across the whole study: Ivuxolimab, an antibody acting as an agonist of OX40 (CD134), was used to treat patients. In three patients, partial responses were observed, one with hepatocellular carcinoma and two with cutaneous melanoma. Whole-study results and caveats: Some patients without response likewise showed low normalized clonal expansion. There was clonal expansion of CD4+ and CD8+ blood T cells by week 6 at 0.1 to 3.0 mg/kg.

Repertoires were generated with immunoSEQ multiplex PCR, while TCRdb's copy carries only in-frame clones and drops some. The sample has about 26,000 clones; 70% to 80% are singletons. This CDR3 is 11 amino acids long. CDR1 is SGHNT and CDR2 is YENEEA in the germline V gene. The V gene lost 2 bases and the J gene lost 4 bases, with 3 bases spanning the gap. Regarding this clone: What it recognizes is unknown.

The chain recombines TRBV11-3 with TRBJ2-7; D is unclear. This sequence originates from an adult with an advanced solid tumor such as melanoma, head and neck, liver or kidney cancer. The source material was CD4+ or CD8+ T cells sorted from blood, sampled in a trial of the OX40 agonist ivuxolimab. CDR3 bases: TGTGCCAGCAGCTTATATTACGAGCAGTACTTC. Its translation is CASSLYYEQYF.